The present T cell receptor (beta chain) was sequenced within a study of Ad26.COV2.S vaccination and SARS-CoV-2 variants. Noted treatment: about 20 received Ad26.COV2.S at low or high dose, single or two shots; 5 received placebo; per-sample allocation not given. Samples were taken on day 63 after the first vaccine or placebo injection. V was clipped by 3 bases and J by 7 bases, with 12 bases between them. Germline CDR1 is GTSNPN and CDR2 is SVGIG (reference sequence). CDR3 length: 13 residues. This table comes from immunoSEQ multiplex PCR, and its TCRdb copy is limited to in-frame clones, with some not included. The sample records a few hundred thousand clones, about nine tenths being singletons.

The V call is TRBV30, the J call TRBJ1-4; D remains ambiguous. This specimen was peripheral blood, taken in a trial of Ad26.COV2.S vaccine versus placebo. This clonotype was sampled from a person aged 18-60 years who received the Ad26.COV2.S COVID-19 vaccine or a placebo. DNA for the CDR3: TGTGCCTGGAGCCCCGGCGGCTTTGAAAAACTGTTTTTT. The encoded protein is CAWSPGGFEKLFF.